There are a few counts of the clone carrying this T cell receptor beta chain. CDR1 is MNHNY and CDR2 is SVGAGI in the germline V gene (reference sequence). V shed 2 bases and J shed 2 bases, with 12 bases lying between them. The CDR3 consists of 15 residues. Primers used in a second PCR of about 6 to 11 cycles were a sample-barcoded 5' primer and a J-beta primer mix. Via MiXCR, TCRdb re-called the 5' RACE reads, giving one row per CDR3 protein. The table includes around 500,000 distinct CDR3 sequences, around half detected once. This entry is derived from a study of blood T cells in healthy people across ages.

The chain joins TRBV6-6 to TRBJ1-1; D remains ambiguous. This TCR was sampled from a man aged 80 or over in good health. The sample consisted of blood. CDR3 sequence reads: CASSYAGIANTEAFF. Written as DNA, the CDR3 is TGTGCCAGCAGTTACGCGGGAATCGCAAACACTGAAGCTTTCTTT.